This T cell receptor beta chain stems from a study of read filtering for tumor transcriptome and immune sequencing. The wider study: Fewer than 10 patients were R-ISS I, approximately 15 were R-ISS II, 7 were R-ISS III. After DNase treatment, RNA was made into whole-transcriptome libraries.

Many counts were recorded for this clonotype. The antigen remains undetermined. This CDR3 region has 15 residues. The germline V and J ends were trimmed by 1 base and 4 bases, with 11 bases remaining between them. Germline V CDR1 and CDR2: SGHKS, YYEKEE (reference sequence). Notes on the study in general: The sorted CD138-negative fraction was a mixed bone marrow immune population, not purified T cells. Approximately 80% of IR-seq clonotypes had one read, totaling about 3.5% of reads; RNA-seq: 74.6% and 44.6%.

The library was built from roughly 400 ng RNA with molecular barcoded adaptors for alpha/delta and beta/gamma chains. TCRdb passed the reads through MiXCR, listing each CDR3 protein once. Here the sample spans 20,000 to 25,000 distinct CDR3 sequences, roughly 13% being singletons. The chain links TRBV5-5 to TRBJ2-2; D remains unclear. The TCR originated in a donor aged 40 or over with multiple myeloma. Specimen: a population of CD138-negative cells sorted from bone marrow. CDR3 coding DNA: TGTGCCAGCAGCTTGCAAAGATTCAGCACCGGGGAGCTGTTTTTT. Protein product: CASSLQRFSTGELFF.